The 15 T cell receptor beta chains in this list originate from one sample, sequenced in a study of T cell responses to AZD1222 COVID-19 vaccine. Method: immunoSEQ multiplex PCR; TCRdb's copy keeps in-frame clones and lacks some. Counted here are some 86,000 clones, 80% occurring once; the ten biggest clones make up roughly 21%. Sequencing used peripheral blood, obtained on day 0 of AZD1222 vaccination. These receptors were obtained from an adult in good health.

The sample holds a few counts of this clone. V usage is TRBV30 and J usage is TRBJ2-1, with TRBD2 matching over 11 bases. The CDR3 spans 16 residues. CDR1 GTSNPN and CDR2 SVGIG come from the germline V gene (reference sequence). The junction had 6 bases not matched to a gene; V was cut back by 0 bases and J by 5 bases. The CDR3 protein is CAWSVMGLAANNEQFF. CDR3 DNA: TGTGCCTGGAGTGTAATGGGACTAGCGGCCAACAATGAGCAGTTCTTC.

The CDR3 region is CASSLSRGDQPQHF. In DNA form, the CDR3 reads TGTGCCAGCAGCTTGTCCAGGGGGGATCAGCCCCAGCATTTT. V usage is TRBV5-5 and J usage is TRBJ1-5, with 7 bases identical to TRBD1. J was trimmed by 5 bases and V by 1 base; bases with no gene match: 3. Germline CDR1 SGHKS, CDR2 YYEKEE (reference sequence). The CDR3 has 14 amino acids.

The chain uses TRBV28 and TRBJ1-4; TRBD1 matches at 8 bases. Germline CDR1 reads MDHEN; CDR2 reads SYDVKM. The CDR3 sequence is 14 residues long. The V gene end was trimmed by 3 bases and the J gene end by 6 bases; junction bases not matched to a gene: 3. The CDR3 coding sequence is TGTGCCAGCAGTTTCGGGACAGGTTATGAAAAACTGTTTTTT. It encodes CASSFGTGYEKLFF.

The chain has TRBV7-8 and TRBJ2-7; D uncertain. Germline lookup yields CDR1 SGHVS and CDR2 FQNEAQ. This CDR3 is 13 amino acids long. Trimming left V 1 base short and J 3 bases short, with 7 bases between. The CDR3 coding sequence is TGTGCCAGCAGCTTAGTTCACGGCTACGAGCAGTACTTC. Protein product: CASSLVHGYEQYF. Based on the CDR3 plus reference TRBV7-8 and TRBJ2-7, the full variable domain is GAGVSQSPRYKVAKRGQDVALRCDPISGHVSLFWYQQALGQGPEFLTYFQNEAQLDKSGLPSDRFFAERPEGSVSTLKIQRTQQEDSAVYLCASSLVHGYEQYFGPGTRLTVT.

This clone was seen only once. The chain carries TRBV6-4 and TRBJ1-1; perhaps TRBD1 as D (6 bases). The CDR3 has 15 amino acids. V shed 4 bases and J shed 6 bases, with 18 bases lying between them. In germline, CDR1 is MRHNA, CDR2 SNTAGT. Written as DNA, the CDR3 is TGTGCCAGCAGTGCCACTCATACAGGGACTTCTGAAGCTTTCTTT. This encodes CASSATHTGTSEAFF.

This rearrangement joins TRBV9 to TRBJ1-3; 8 bases are a match to TRBD1. Germline V gene lookup returns CDR1 SGDLS and CDR2 YYNGEE. The CDR3 covers 13 residues. The ends lost 4 bases at V and 9 bases at J; junction bases unmatched: 6. The CDR3 here is CASSTGQGATIYF. CDR3 sequence (DNA): TGTGCCAGCAGCACCGGACAGGGTGCCACCATATATTTT.

The genes are TRBV12-3 or TRBV12-4 and TRBJ1-1, with D perhaps matching TRBD1 (6 bases). The CDR3 length is 12 residues. V was cut by 5 bases and J by 7 bases, with 11 bases left in between. The CDR3 sequence is CASSRWTDEAFF. The CDR3 region has the DNA TGTGCCAGCAGTCGATGGACAGATGAAGCTTTCTTT.

V and J are TRBV7-7 and TRBJ2-5; tentatively, D is TRBD1 (6 bases). The V end was cut by 5 bases, the J end by 0 bases, with 13 bases between. This CDR3 has 15 residues. CDR1 is SSHAT, CDR2 FNYEAQ, per germline (reference sequence). CDR3 in DNA: TGTGCCAGCAGCAAAACCGGGACAAACCAAGAGACCCAGTACTTC. This translates into CASSKTGTNQETQYF.

The chain recombines TRBV10-3 with TRBJ1-6; 7 positions agree with TRBD1. J was trimmed by 5 bases and V by 4 bases; bases with no gene match: 8. Germline V gene sequence: CDR1 ENHRY, CDR2 SYGVKD. The CDR3 is 16 amino acids. The CDR3 region has the DNA TGTGCCATCAGTGGAAGTCGGGACAGAGATAATTCACCCCTCCACTTT. Protein sequence: CAISGSRDRDNSPLHF.

The rearrangement joins TRBV6-6 to TRBJ1-2; 7 nucleotides line up with TRBD1. With V trimmed by 3 bases and J by 6 bases, 7 bases remained unmatched. This CDR3 is built from 14 residues. Germline CDR1 is MNHNY and CDR2 is SVGAGI (reference sequence). The CDR3 spells CASSYRGTVDGYTF. The CDR3 region has the DNA TGTGCCAGCAGTTATCGTGGGACAGTAGATGGCTACACCTTC.

This sequence joins TRBV5-4 and TRBJ2-7; 8 bases are shared with TRBD2. The CDR3 totals 16 residues. Germline CDR1 and CDR2: SGHNT and YYREEE (reference sequence). After removal of 0 bases from V and 5 bases from J, the junction contained 10 bases not matched to a gene. The CDR3 reads CASSLAGRGASHEQYF. In DNA form, the CDR3 reads TGTGCCAGCAGCTTGGCGGGGCGGGGGGCATCCCACGAGCAGTACTTC.

The V gene is TRBV5-4, the J gene TRBJ2-6, with 7 nucleotides matching TRBD1. The junction had 4 bases not matched to a gene; V was cut back by 4 bases and J by 3 bases. Germline values: CDR1 SGHNT, CDR2 YYREEE (reference sequence). The CDR3 runs to 15 residues. The CDR3 region has the DNA TGTGCCAGCAGCCCCAGGGGGTATGGGGCCAACGTCCTGACTTTC. Protein sequence: CASSPRGYGANVLTF.

This clone occurred a few times. The chain recombines TRBV2 with TRBJ2-2, with a tentative D call TRBD2 (6 bases). Germline-derived CDR1 and CDR2 are SNHLY and FYNNEI. The CDR3 runs to 13 residues. V was cut by 3 bases and J by 7 bases, with 9 bases left in between. The DNA of the CDR3 is TGTGCCAGCAGTGATTTGGAGGGCGGGGAGCTGTTTTTT. It translates to CASSDLEGGELFF.

V and J are TRBV7-6 and TRBJ2-5; 9 bases fit TRBD1. Germline V gives CDR1 SGHVS, CDR2 FNYEAQ. The CDR3 covers 15 residues. Losses at the gene ends were 0 bases for V and 4 bases for J; bases not matched to a gene: 3. The CDR3 region is CASSLAGTGRETQYF. In nucleotides, the CDR3 is TGTGCCAGCAGCTTAGCGGGGACAGGGAGAGAGACCCAGTACTTC.

CDR3 sequence (DNA): TGCGCCAGCAGCTCCGGACAGCCCTCTGGGGCCAACGTCCTGACTTTC. It yields the protein CASSSGQPSGANVLTF. V is TRBV5-1 and J is TRBJ2-6, with D perhaps TRBD1 (6 bases). The V end lost 3 bases, the J end lost 0 bases, and 10 bases lay between the germline ends. Germline V CDR1 and CDR2: SGHRS, YFSETQ. The CDR3 sequence is 16 residues long.